This T cell receptor (beta chain) appears in the sequencing data of a study of chemoradiotherapy in HPV16-positive cancers. General study findings and limits: During treatment, candidate HPV-specific clones and E7-related motifs expanded in tumor.

Repeated repertoire sampling spanned the course of chemoradiotherapy. Clones were read by immunoSEQ multiplex PCR, and TCRdb kept only the in-frame ones, dropping some. Among fewer than 9,500 clones listed, about 71% were seen once. Germline V gene sequence: CDR1 SGDLS, CDR2 YYNGEE. V shed 2 bases, J shed 5 bases, and the junction held 5 bases outside the gene matches. The length of the CDR3 is 14 residues. This clone is medium-sized in the sample. Its antigen is still unknown. J is TRBJ1-1 and V is TRBV9; 8 bases agree with TRBD1. The sequence was collected from a human donor with HPV-associated anogenital cancer. This specimen was taken from a patient who underwent chemoradiotherapy. The CDR3 region is CASSVGQGVTEAFF. In nucleotides, the CDR3 is TGTGCCAGCAGCGTCGGACAGGGAGTAACTGAAGCTTTCTTT.